Listed below are T cell receptor beta chains from one sample, sequenced in a study of T cells in Graves' hyperthyroidism and ophthalmopathy. TCRdb itself ran the multiplex PCR reads through MiXCR, one entry per CDR3 protein. The sample shows a few hundred thousand distinct CDR3 sequences, about a sixth of them seen only once. The sample was blood. The receptors here all came from a woman aged 18-35 years with Graves' hyperthyroidism. Each CDR3 is given with its conserved first and last residue. D genes are given only for firm matches. A row's size may be missing; if present it is once, few, many or a size class.

cdr3_nt: TGTGCCACCAGTGATTCGACTGGAAACACCATATATTTT
cdr3_aa: CATSDSTGNTIYF
clone_size: many
v_call: TRBV24-1
d_call: -
j_call: TRBJ1-3

cdr3_nt: TGCGCCAGCAGCCAAAGACTAGGGGGACCCTACGAGCAGTACTTC
cdr3_aa: CASSQRLGGPYEQYF
clone_size: -
v_call: TRBV4-1
d_call: -
j_call: TRBJ2-7

cdr3_nt: TGTGCCAGCAGTTTGGCGGGAGCCCCCTACGAGCAGTACTTC
cdr3_aa: CASSLAGAPYEQYF
clone_size: many
v_call: TRBV28
d_call: TRBD2
j_call: TRBJ2-7

cdr3_nt: TGTGCCAGCAGCTTACTCGGGGCTGAGGGTGAGCAGTACTTC
cdr3_aa: CASSLLGAEGEQYF
clone_size: many
v_call: TRBV7-3
d_call: -
j_call: TRBJ2-7

cdr3_nt: TGTGCCAGTAGTATTCCTGGACAGCGGGTCACTGAAGCTTTCTTT
cdr3_aa: CASSIPGQRVTEAFF
clone_size: many
v_call: TRBV19
d_call: -
j_call: TRBJ1-1

cdr3_nt: TGTGCCAGCAGTCCCGGGGTCAACTCTGGAAACACCATATATTTT
cdr3_aa: CASSPGVNSGNTIYF
clone_size: many
v_call: TRBV12-3/TRBV12-4
d_call: -
j_call: TRBJ1-3

cdr3_nt: TGTGCCAGCTCAGAGCAGGACAGGGGCAACGAGCAGTACTTC
cdr3_aa: CASSEQDRGNEQYF
clone_size: many
v_call: TRBV18
d_call: TRBD1
j_call: TRBJ2-7

cdr3_nt: TGCAGTGCCACCTCGGGGCCCGAGAGAGATACGCAGCATTTT
cdr3_aa: CSATSGPERDTQHF
clone_size: few
v_call: TRBV20-1
d_call: -
j_call: TRBJ1-5

cdr3_nt: TGTGCCATCTCGGACGGGAATTCACCCCTCCACTTT
cdr3_aa: CAISDGNSPLHF
clone_size: many
v_call: TRBV10-3
d_call: -
j_call: TRBJ1-6

cdr3_nt: TGTGCCAGCAGCAAGGGGTTTCCCTCTGGAAACACCATATATTTT
cdr3_aa: CASSKGFPSGNTIYF
clone_size: many
v_call: TRBV3-1
d_call: -
j_call: TRBJ1-3

cdr3_nt: TGTGCCAGCTCACCAGGACAGGGCAATGAAAAACTGTTTTTT
cdr3_aa: CASSPGQGNEKLFF
clone_size: many
v_call: TRBV18
d_call: TRBD1
j_call: TRBJ1-4

cdr3_nt: TGTGCCAGCAGTTACTCGAGCGGGAGGGCCCCCGGGGAGCTGTTTTTT
cdr3_aa: CASSYSSGRAPGELFF
clone_size: few
v_call: TRBV6-5
d_call: TRBD2
j_call: TRBJ2-2

cdr3_nt: TGTGCCAGCATGGGGGCCTATGGTCAGGGGGCCCTTTATGGCTACACCTTC
cdr3_aa: CASMGAYGQGALYGYTF
clone_size: many
v_call: TRBV6-1
d_call: TRBD1
j_call: TRBJ1-2

cdr3_nt: TGTGCCAGCAGTTACGTTCCGACTACGGGCGAGCAGTACTTC
cdr3_aa: CASSYVPTTGEQYF
clone_size: many
v_call: TRBV6-5
d_call: -
j_call: TRBJ2-7

cdr3_nt: TGTGCCAGCAGTTCCTCCGTCCCCCCGGCCCAGTACTTC
cdr3_aa: CASSSSVPPAQYF
clone_size: many
v_call: TRBV6-1
d_call: -
j_call: TRBJ2-5

cdr3_nt: TGTGCCAGCAGGAAGACGGGACAGAAAAACGAGCAGTACTTC
cdr3_aa: CASRKTGQKNEQYF
clone_size: -
v_call: TRBV6-1
d_call: TRBD1
j_call: TRBJ2-7

cdr3_nt: TGTGCCAGCAGCGTTACAGAGAAAGGGATTAGGTATGGCTACACCTTC
cdr3_aa: CASSVTEKGIRYGYTF
clone_size: many
v_call: TRBV9
d_call: -
j_call: TRBJ1-2

cdr3_nt: TGTGCCAGCAGTTGGGGAGACAGGGGCGAGAACACTGAAGCTTTCTTT
cdr3_aa: CASSWGDRGENTEAFF
clone_size: -
v_call: TRBV28
d_call: TRBD1
j_call: TRBJ1-1

cdr3_nt: TGTGCCAGCACCTCCCCCGGGACAGGGTCATCACCCCTCCACTTT
cdr3_aa: CASTSPGTGSSPLHF
clone_size: -
v_call: TRBV7-9
d_call: TRBD1
j_call: TRBJ1-6

cdr3_nt: TGCAGTGCTCCAACCCCGACAGGGTTCGATGGCTACACCTTC
cdr3_aa: CSAPTPTGFDGYTF
clone_size: many
v_call: TRBV20-1
d_call: TRBD1
j_call: TRBJ1-2

cdr3_nt: TGTGCCAGCAGAACACTAGCGGGGCTTGAGCAGTTCTTC
cdr3_aa: CASRTLAGLEQFF
clone_size: many
v_call: TRBV12-3/TRBV12-4
d_call: TRBD2
j_call: TRBJ2-1

cdr3_nt: TGTGCCAGCTCACCACCCTCAGAGGACTATGGCTACACCTTC
cdr3_aa: CASSPPSEDYGYTF
clone_size: many
v_call: TRBV18
d_call: -
j_call: TRBJ1-2

cdr3_nt: TGTGCCAGCAGCCTAGACCCCGGTGGCTACACCTTC
cdr3_aa: CASSLDPGGYTF
clone_size: many
v_call: TRBV7-2
d_call: -
j_call: TRBJ1-2

cdr3_nt: TGTGCCTGGAGTGGACATTTCAAAGAAAAACTGTTTTTT
cdr3_aa: CAWSGHFKEKLFF
clone_size: many
v_call: TRBV30
d_call: -
j_call: TRBJ1-4

cdr3_nt: TGTGCCACCTCACTCGGGGGTACTGGAAACACCATATATTTT
cdr3_aa: CATSLGGTGNTIYF
clone_size: -
v_call: TRBV19
d_call: -
j_call: TRBJ1-3

cdr3_nt: TGCGCCAGCAGCCAAGTTAATATGGTCCTAGCGGGGGGGGATGAGCAGTTCTTC
cdr3_aa: CASSQVNMVLAGGDEQFF
clone_size: few
v_call: TRBV4-1
d_call: TRBD2
j_call: TRBJ2-1

cdr3_nt: TGTGCCAGCAGTCGCGACAGGCCGGAACATGGCTACACCTTC
cdr3_aa: CASSRDRPEHGYTF
clone_size: -
v_call: TRBV28
d_call: -
j_call: TRBJ1-2

cdr3_nt: TGTGCCAGCAGCAACTTGGGACTAGCGGCCGGGAACTACAATGAGCAGTTCTTC
cdr3_aa: CASSNLGLAAGNYNEQFF
clone_size: -
v_call: TRBV5-5
d_call: TRBD2
j_call: TRBJ2-1

cdr3_nt: TGTGCCAGCAGCCAAGGGACTAGCGGGACGGAGACCCAGTACTTC
cdr3_aa: CASSQGTSGTETQYF
clone_size: many
v_call: TRBV3-1
d_call: TRBD2
j_call: TRBJ2-5

cdr3_nt: TGTGCCAGCAGTGAACGGGGTCAGGCCTATGGCTACACCTTC
cdr3_aa: CASSERGQAYGYTF
clone_size: many
v_call: TRBV6-1
d_call: -
j_call: TRBJ1-2

cdr3_nt: TGTGCCAGCAGTCTAACACCAACCGCCGGGGAGACCCAGTACTTC
cdr3_aa: CASSLTPTAGETQYF
clone_size: -
v_call: TRBV5-4
d_call: -
j_call: TRBJ2-5

cdr3_nt: TGTGCCAGCAGACTGGACACGGGGAACACTGAAGCTTTCTTT
cdr3_aa: CASRLDTGNTEAFF
clone_size: -
v_call: TRBV12-3/TRBV12-4
d_call: -
j_call: TRBJ1-1

cdr3_nt: TGTGCCAGCAGCCCAGGGACTAGCGGGATAGGGGATGAGCAGTTCTTC
cdr3_aa: CASSPGTSGIGDEQFF
clone_size: few
v_call: TRBV5-5
d_call: TRBD2
j_call: TRBJ2-1

cdr3_nt: TGTGCCAGCAGTTTTCGGGTTGGCAGGGTGGACGAGACCCAGTACTTC
cdr3_aa: CASSFRVGRVDETQYF
clone_size: many
v_call: TRBV28
d_call: -
j_call: TRBJ2-5

cdr3_nt: TGTGCCAGTAGTCCTAGCGGGTTCAGCTCCTACAATGAGCAGTTCTTC
cdr3_aa: CASSPSGFSSYNEQFF
clone_size: few
v_call: TRBV19
d_call: TRBD2
j_call: TRBJ2-1

cdr3_nt: TGTGCCAGCGCGTGGGACGGACGTAACTATGGCTACACCTTC
cdr3_aa: CASAWDGRNYGYTF
clone_size: many
v_call: TRBV27
d_call: -
j_call: TRBJ1-2

cdr3_nt: TGCGCCAGCAGCTCCCCGGGGGCATACAATGAGCAGTTCTTC
cdr3_aa: CASSSPGAYNEQFF
clone_size: many
v_call: TRBV5-1
d_call: -
j_call: TRBJ2-1

cdr3_nt: TGTGCCAGCAGCAGGGGGCGAGAAGAGACCCAGTACTTC
cdr3_aa: CASSRGREETQYF
clone_size: many
v_call: TRBV6-1
d_call: TRBD1
j_call: TRBJ2-5

cdr3_nt: TGTGCCAGCAGTGAAGCCGGGGTATATGGTGGGCCGCAGTACTTC
cdr3_aa: CASSEAGVYGGPQYF
clone_size: many
v_call: TRBV6-1
d_call: -
j_call: TRBJ2-7

cdr3_nt: TGTGCCAGCAGCCAATCCACCCGACAGGGGAGCGAGACCCAGTACTTC
cdr3_aa: CASSQSTRQGSETQYF
clone_size: many
v_call: TRBV14
d_call: TRBD1
j_call: TRBJ2-5

cdr3_nt: TGCAGTGCTAGAGATTTTACGGGGGGGGGCCGATGGACAGATACGCAGTATTTT
cdr3_aa: CSARDFTGGGRWTDTQYF
clone_size: few
v_call: TRBV20-1
d_call: TRBD2
j_call: TRBJ2-3

cdr3_nt: TGCGCCAGCAGCTTGATGGCGGGGCGAGAAGATACGCAGTATTTT
cdr3_aa: CASSLMAGREDTQYF
clone_size: many
v_call: TRBV5-1
d_call: -
j_call: TRBJ2-3

cdr3_nt: TGCGCCAGCAGCTCAGCAGGGGGCTCTGGGGCCAACGTCCTGACTTTC
cdr3_aa: CASSSAGGSGANVLTF
clone_size: many
v_call: TRBV5-1
d_call: TRBD1
j_call: TRBJ2-6

cdr3_nt: TGTGCCAGCAGCCCTCAGTCCTCCCCCCAGTACTTC
cdr3_aa: CASSPQSSPQYF
clone_size: many
v_call: TRBV9
d_call: -
j_call: TRBJ2-5

cdr3_nt: TGTGCCAGCAGCTCCCGACTAGCGGGGAAGTACAATGAGCAGTTCTTC
cdr3_aa: CASSSRLAGKYNEQFF
clone_size: -
v_call: TRBV9
d_call: TRBD2
j_call: TRBJ2-1

cdr3_nt: TGTGCCAGCAGCCAAACGACCCCCTCAGATACGCAGTATTTT
cdr3_aa: CASSQTTPSDTQYF
clone_size: many
v_call: TRBV3-1
d_call: -
j_call: TRBJ2-3

cdr3_nt: TGCGCCAGCAGCCAAGATCTAGAGGGTGGCTACACCTTC
cdr3_aa: CASSQDLEGGYTF
clone_size: -
v_call: TRBV4-1
d_call: -
j_call: TRBJ1-2

cdr3_nt: TGTGCCAGCAGTTTAAGTATCGGGGCGACAGGCCAAGAGACCCAGTACTTC
cdr3_aa: CASSLSIGATGQETQYF
clone_size: -
v_call: TRBV28
d_call: -
j_call: TRBJ2-5